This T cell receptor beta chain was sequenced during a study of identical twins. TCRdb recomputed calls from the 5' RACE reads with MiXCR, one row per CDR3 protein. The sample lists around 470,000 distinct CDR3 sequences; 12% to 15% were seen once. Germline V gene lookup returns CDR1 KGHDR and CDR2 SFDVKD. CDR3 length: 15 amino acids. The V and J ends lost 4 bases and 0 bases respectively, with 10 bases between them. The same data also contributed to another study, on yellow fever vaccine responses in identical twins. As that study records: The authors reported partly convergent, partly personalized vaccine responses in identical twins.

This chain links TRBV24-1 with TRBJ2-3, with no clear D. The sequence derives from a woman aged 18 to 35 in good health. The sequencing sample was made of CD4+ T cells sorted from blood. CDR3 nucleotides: TGTGCCACCAGTGACATAGGGCCCAGCACAGATACGCAGTATTTT. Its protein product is CATSDIGPSTDTQYF.